These 5 T cell receptor beta chains were sequenced from one sample in a study of cytomegalovirus exposure and HLA in healthy donors (dated by TCRdb to the late 2010s). Library creation used the immunoSEQ multiplex PCR assay. For the multiplex PCR, a mixture combining 60 forward primers for TCR Vbeta segments and 13 reverse primers for TCR Jbeta segments was used. TCRdb obtained this table from immuneACCESS and retained in-frame rearrangements with V and J assigned. These tables miss some clones; where compared with another copy, unresolved V genes account for less than half of the shortfall, and the remainder is unexplained. The sample records some 250,000 clones, 82% of which are singletons. Together, the top ten hold 5% to 6% of the sample. The source material was PBMCs. These receptors all stem from a middle-aged woman in good health and CMV-seropositive.

This chain uses TRBV2 with TRBJ2-7; 7 nucleotides agree with TRBD1. The CDR3 totals 15 residues. J lost 0 bases, V lost 1 base, and 3 bases had no gene match. CDR1 is SNHLY, CDR2 FYNNEI, per germline. This CDR3 reads CASSEDPGGSYEQYF. DNA for the CDR3: TGTGCCAGCAGTGAAGATCCAGGGGGCTCCTACGAGCAGTACTTC.

The chain carries TRBV5-6 and TRBJ1-2, with D maybe TRBD1 (5 bases). Looked up from germline, CDR1 is SGHDT and CDR2 is YYEEEE. With 4 bases removed from V and 0 bases from J, the gap between germline ends came to 25 bases. The CDR3 has 19 residues. The DNA of the CDR3 is TGTGCCAGCAGCCCGGGGGGGAGTGGGAGCCGAGCCCCTAACTATGGCTACACCTTC. This translates into CASSPGGSGSRAPNYGYTF.

The chain employs TRBV9 and TRBJ1-6; TRBD1 matches at 9 bases. The J segment lost 7 bases and the V segment lost 4 bases, leaving 6 bases of the junction unmatched. The CDR3 has 15 amino acids. Germline lookup yields CDR1 SGDLS and CDR2 YYNGEE. The CDR3 protein is CASSPGGQGNSPLHF. For the CDR3, the DNA is TGTGCCAGCAGCCCCGGAGGACAGGGGAATTCACCCCTCCACTTT.

The V call is TRBV4-3, the J call TRBJ2-2; TRBD1 is a possible D gene (6 bases). Trimming stripped 1 base from V and 2 bases from J, with 11 bases between. The CDR3 spans 16 residues. The germline V gene has CDR1 LGHNA and CDR2 YSLEER. CDR3 sequence (DNA): TGCGCCAGCAGCCAAGGGGGGCTGGTAAACACCGGGGAGCTGTTTTTT. Its protein product is CASSQGGLVNTGELFF.

CDR3: CASSLVGLTGAYEQYF. Here the CDR3 DNA reads TGTGCCAGCAGCTTGGTGGGCTTGACGGGGGCCTACGAGCAGTACTTC. The genes are TRBV5-6 and TRBJ2-7, with D possibly TRBD2 on 6 matching bases. CDR3 size: 16 residues. Germline lookup yields CDR1 SGHDT and CDR2 YYEEEE. V was trimmed by 0 bases and J by 2 bases, leaving 15 bases between them.